Each of the 23 T cell receptor beta chains below was sequenced from the same sample in a study of blood T cell repertoires in COVID-19. Measured with immunoSEQ multiplex PCR; TCRdb has only the in-frame clones, and not every one. The table has 100,000 to 150,000 clones, about 85% seen once. Input material: peripheral blood. The receptors shown here come from a man aged 60 to 69 with acute or convalescent COVID-19.

This clone was seen a handful of times. The V call is TRBV5-1, the J call TRBJ1-2, with TRBD1 identical over 8 bases. The V segment lost 4 bases and the J segment 5 bases; nucleotides outside the gene matches: 4. Per the germline V gene, CDR1 is SGHRS and CDR2 is YFSETQ. The CDR3 sequence is 13 residues long. As DNA, the CDR3 is TGCGCCAGCAGCAAGGACAGGGAGTATGGCTACACCTTC. It codes for CASSKDREYGYTF.

This clone was seen a handful of times. CDR3 DNA: TGCGCCAGCAGCTTGGATGGTATGGGGGCAGGTCGAGCTTTCTTT. This codes for CASSLDGMGAGRAFF. The chain joins TRBV5-1 to TRBJ1-1; the D gene is possibly TRBD1 (6 bases). Germline CDR1 is SGHRS and CDR2 is YFSETQ. V was cut by 0 bases and J by 10 bases, with 19 bases left in between. The CDR3 runs 15 residues. The full variable domain, with the rest looked up from reference TRBV5-1 and TRBJ1-1, is KAGVTQTPRYLIKTRGQQVTLSCSPISGHRSVSWYQQTPGQGLQFLFEYFSETQRNKGNFPGRFSGRQFSNSRSEMNVSTLELGDSALYLCASSLDGMGAGRAFFGQGTRLTVV.

The rearrangement links TRBV5-1 to TRBJ2-3; 13 nucleotides match TRBD2. This CDR3 region has 17 residues. V lost 4 bases and J lost 3; bases outside the gene matches: 8. Germline V gives CDR1 SGHRS, CDR2 YFSETQ. CDR3 region: CASSARTSGSRTDTQYF. The CDR3 bases are TGCGCCAGCAGCGCCAGGACTAGCGGGAGTAGGACAGATACGCAGTATTTT.

The rearrangement uses TRBV24-1 and TRBJ2-1; D is unresolved. Trimming left V 5 bases short and J 6 bases short, with 7 bases between. Germline V lookup: CDR1 KGHDR, CDR2 SFDVKD. CDR3 length equals 12 residues. The CDR3 reads CATSVGGNEQFF. CDR3 sequence (DNA): TGTGCCACCAGTGTTGGCGGCAATGAGCAGTTCTTC.

The chain combines TRBV30 with TRBJ2-3; 13 bases line up with TRBD2. The junction had 9 bases not matched to a gene; V was cut back by 2 bases and J by 7 bases. Looked up from germline, CDR1 is GTSNPN and CDR2 is SVGIG (reference sequence). The CDR3 consists of 16 residues. The CDR3 DNA is TGTGCCTGGAGTAGGGCGGGACTAGCGGGAACAAATACGCAGTATTTT. Its translation is CAWSRAGLAGTNTQYF. Drawing the rest from reference TRBV30 and TRBJ2-3, the complete variable domain is SQTIHQWPATLVQPVGSPLSLECTVEGTSNPNLYWYRQAAGRGLQLLFYSVGIGQISSEVPQNLSASRPQDRQFILSSKKLLLSDSGFYLCAWSRAGLAGTNTQYFGPGTRLTVL.

J is TRBJ1-1 and V is TRBV28; a weak D match, TRBD1 (6 bases). Looked up from germline, CDR1 is MDHEN and CDR2 is SYDVKM. There are 14 residues in the CDR3. The V gene lost 4 bases and the J gene lost 1 base, with 10 bases spanning the gap. The CDR3 loop reads CASSSTGKNTEAFF. The CDR3 coding sequence is TGTGCCAGCAGTTCCACAGGGAAGAACACTGAAGCTTTCTTT.

V is TRBV21-1 and J is TRBJ2-1; the D call of TRBD2 is as the table states it, not checked on the DNA. TRBV21-1 is shown as a pseudogene. The CDR3 covers 15 residues. CDR3 residues: CASSDLSGGDNEQFF. CDR3 nucleotide sequence: TGTGCCAGCAGCGATCTTTCGGGGGGCGACAATGAGCAGTTCTTC.

The V and J genes are TRBV7-9 and TRBJ2-3, with TRBD1 matching 8 bases. V was pared by 5 bases and J by 5 bases, with 9 bases of the junction left unmatched. CDR3 size: 15 residues. Germline CDR1 SEHNR, CDR2 FQNEAQ (reference sequence). The chain's CDR3 is CASSIRTGLVDTQYF. CDR3 DNA sequence: TGTGCCAGCAGCATTCGGACAGGGTTGGTAGATACGCAGTATTTT.

This chain uses TRBV30 with TRBJ1-2; D is unclear. There are 12 residues in the CDR3. Germline V gives CDR1 GTSNPN, CDR2 SVGIG (reference sequence). Trimming took off 2 bases at V and 4 bases at J, with 8 bases between the two ends. The CDR3 spells CAWSLQSYGYTF. The DNA for the CDR3 is TGTGCCTGGAGTCTACAGAGCTATGGCTACACCTTC. Complete variable domain (other parts from reference TRBV30 and TRBJ1-2): SQTIHQWPATLVQPVGSPLSLECTVEGTSNPNLYWYRQAAGRGLQLLFYSVGIGQISSEVPQNLSASRPQDRQFILSSKKLLLSDSGFYLCAWSLQSYGYTFGSGTRLTVV.

J is TRBJ1-2 and V is TRBV6-5; a weak D match, TRBD1 (6 bases). From germline, CDR1 is MNHEY and CDR2 SVGAGI. The CDR3 has 15 amino acids. Trimming pared 5 bases from V and 0 bases from J, leaving 13 bases between. CDR3 in DNA: TGTGCCAGCAGTAGGGGACACGCCGCTAACTATGGCTACACCTTC. Residues: CASSRGHAANYGYTF.

The chain recombines TRBV2 with TRBJ2-1, with 8 bases identical to TRBD2. Germline lookup yields CDR1 SNHLY and CDR2 FYNNEI. CDR3 length equals 16 residues. The V gene end was trimmed by 10 bases and the J gene end by 8 bases; junction bases not matched to a gene: 19. CDR3: CATLRGAGAVMDEQFF. The CDR3 nucleotides are TGTGCCACCTTGAGGGGAGCGGGAGCGGTCATGGATGAGCAGTTCTTC.

The V gene is TRBV3-1 (or the pseudogene TRBV3-2), the J gene TRBJ1-2; D may be TRBD1 (6 bases). This CDR3 is built from 15 residues. Germline assignment: CDR1 LGHDT and CDR2 YNNKEL (reference sequence). V was trimmed by 2 bases and J by 0 bases, leaving 10 bases between them. The CDR3 loop reads CASSQQWTANYGYTF. In DNA, the CDR3 is TGTGCCAGCAGCCAACAATGGACAGCTAACTATGGCTACACCTTC.

The genes are TRBV5-1 and TRBJ1-2, with 8 bases lining up with TRBD1. Trimming cost V 3 bases and J 6 bases; bases outside gene matches: 13. The CDR3 has 16 amino acids. The germline V gene has CDR1 SGHRS and CDR2 YFSETQ. The CDR3 protein is CASSSVETGDFDGYTF. The CDR3 DNA reads as TGCGCCAGCAGCTCGGTCGAGACAGGGGATTTTGATGGCTACACCTTC.

The chain is built from TRBV28 and TRBJ1-2, with TRBD1 matching 9 bases. This CDR3 has 16 amino acids. V lost 5 bases to trimming and J lost 8 bases; unmatched junction nucleotides: 15. In germline, CDR1 is MDHEN, CDR2 SYDVKM. In DNA, the CDR3 is TGTGCCAGCAGTGTCCCGGGACAGGGAGAACTATGGGGCTACACCTTC. Translation: CASSVPGQGELWGYTF.

CDR3 region: CASSFERTGGTEAFF. CDR3 sequence (DNA): TGTGCCAGCAGCTTCGAGAGGACAGGGGGCACTGAAGCTTTCTTT. The V call is TRBV11-2, the J call TRBJ1-1; 10 nucleotides agree with TRBD1. The CDR3 has 15 amino acids. V trimming: 3 bases; J trimming: 4 bases; junction bases outside the gene matches: 5. Germline assignment: CDR1 SGHAT and CDR2 FQNNGV.

This clone was detected a few times. The rearrangement uses TRBV3-1 (or the pseudogene TRBV3-2) and TRBJ2-6, with TRBD1 identical over 7 bases. The length of the CDR3 is 17 residues. V lost 2 bases to trimming and J lost 1 base; unmatched junction nucleotides: 5. Germline-derived CDR1 and CDR2 are LGHDT and YNNKEL (reference sequence). CDR3 amino acids: CASSQFRGSSGANVLTF. For the CDR3, the DNA is TGTGCCAGCAGCCAATTCAGGGGGAGTTCTGGGGCCAACGTCCTGACTTTC.

The chain recombines TRBV18 with TRBJ1-1; no definite D call. Germline CDR1 KGHSH, CDR2 LQKENI. CDR3 length: 12 amino acids. Trimming took off 3 bases at V and 8 bases at J, with 10 bases between the two ends. As DNA, the CDR3 is TGTGCCAGCTCACCTGGACTTTTCGAAGCTTTCTTT. Amino acids: CASSPGLFEAFF.

This clone appeared a single time. V and J are TRBV10-3 and TRBJ1-1; 8 positions agree with TRBD1. CDR1 and CDR2 (germline): ENHRY, SYGVKD. V was clipped by 0 bases and J by 6 bases; unmatched bases: 6. This CDR3 spans 15 amino acids. The CDR3 DNA sequence: TGTGCCATCAGTGAGTCGCAGGGGGCCTTTTCTGAAGCTTTCTTT. It specifies CAISESQGAFSEAFF.

The chain couples TRBV6-5 to TRBJ2-5; 9 bases are a match to TRBD1. With 5 bases clipped from V and 4 bases from J, the junction kept 5 bases outside the gene matches. There are 14 residues in the CDR3. Germline CDR1 reads MNHEY; CDR2 reads SVGAGI. As DNA, the CDR3 is TGTGCCAGCAGTAAATTGGACAGGGGAGAGACCCAGTACTTC. As protein: CASSKLDRGETQYF.

The genes are TRBV10-3 and TRBJ2-7, with D perhaps matching TRBD2 (5 bases). Looked up from germline, CDR1 is ENHRY and CDR2 is SYGVKD. The V and J ends lost 7 bases and 0 bases respectively, with 10 bases between them. CDR3 length: 13 residues. The CDR3 region is CAINRDISYEQYF. CDR3 in DNA: TGTGCCATCAACCGGGATATCTCCTACGAGCAGTACTTC.

This clone has only one observation. The rearrangement links TRBV24-1 to TRBJ2-2, with 7 bases identical to TRBD2. The CDR3 has 17 residues. V dropped 2 bases and J dropped 0; count of bases not matched to a gene: 5. Germline V gene data show CDR1 as KGHDR and CDR2 as SFDVKD. The chain's CDR3 is CATSDWGGGTNTGELFF. The CDR3 nucleotides read TGTGCCACCAGTGATTGGGGGGGAGGAACGAACACCGGGGAGCTGTTTTTT.

The J gene is TRBJ2-7, the V gene TRBV5-4, with a weak D call TRBD1 (6 bases). Germline assignment: CDR1 SGHNT and CDR2 YYREEE (reference sequence). The CDR3 is 15 residues long. The V and J ends lost 4 bases and 5 bases respectively, with 19 bases between them. The CDR3 reads CASSRPAGEGNEQYF. CDR3 bases: TGTGCCAGCAGCAGGCCGGCAGGGGAAGGGAACGAGCAGTACTTC.

This rearrangement joins TRBV5-1 to TRBJ1-3; D might be TRBD1 (5 bases). Trimming took off 0 bases at V and 0 bases at J, with 10 bases between the two ends. The CDR3 is 16 amino acids. Per the germline V gene, CDR1 is SGHRS and CDR2 is YFSETQ. The CDR3 DNA reads TGCGCCAGCAGCTTGGCCGGACAAAGCTCTGGAAACACCATATATTTT. As protein: CASSLAGQSSGNTIYF.